Below are 9 T cell receptor beta chains sequenced from a single sample in a study of blood T cells in healthy people across ages. The use of a sample-barcoded 5' primer and a J-beta primer mix characterized a second PCR of roughly 7 to 12 cycles. TCRdb analysed the 5' RACE reads with MiXCR anew, one entry per CDR3 protein. The table includes some 1.6 million distinct CDR3 sequences, about 35% detected once. Sequenced sample: blood. These receptor sequences come from a woman aged 25 to 45 in good health.

The CDR3 is CSARDLRQGDYEQYF. CDR3 nucleotide sequence: TGCAGTGCTAGAGATCTCAGGCAGGGGGACTACGAGCAGTACTTC. This chain connects TRBV20-1 to TRBJ2-7; 7 nucleotides match TRBD1. From germline, CDR1 is DFQATT and CDR2 SNEGSKA (reference sequence). The CDR3 extends over 15 amino acids. V lost 0 bases and J lost 3; bases outside the gene matches: 8.

This clonotype was picked up a small number of times. The chain couples TRBV20-1 to TRBJ2-5, with D possibly matching TRBD2 (5 bases). The germline CDR1 and CDR2 sequences are DFQATT and SNEGSKA (reference sequence). The CDR3 has 14 amino acids. The CDR3 is CARAGPVPQETQYF. CDR3 bases: TGCGCTCGGGCGGGCCCAGTCCCCCAAGAGACCCAGTACTTC.

This clonotype was counted many times. The V call is TRBV4-1, the J call TRBJ2-7, with 11 nucleotides matching TRBD1. This CDR3 contains 15 residues. The V segment lost 3 bases and the J segment 2 bases; nucleotides outside the gene matches: 3. The germline V gene encodes CDR1 MGHRA and CDR2 YSYEKL. The CDR3 bases are TGCGCCAGCAGCCAGAGGACAGGGGGCACCTACGAGCAGTACTTC. Its protein is CASSQRTGGTYEQYF.

The chain couples TRBV7-9 to TRBJ2-1, with 9 bases fitting TRBD2. V dropped 5 bases and J dropped 5; count of bases not matched to a gene: 7. CDR1 and CDR2 (germline): SEHNR, FQNEAQ (reference sequence). The CDR3 is 15 residues long. CDR3 coding DNA: TGTGCCAGCAGCCCGCGGGAGGGGACAAACAATGAGCAGTTCTTC. Its protein product is CASSPREGTNNEQFF.

This clonotype appeared many times. This chain links TRBV7-9 with TRBJ2-5; D not certain. This CDR3 region has 15 residues. V shed 3 bases and J shed 2 bases, with 13 bases lying between them. Germline loops: CDR1 SEHNR, CDR2 FQNEAQ (reference sequence). CDR3 DNA sequence: TGTGCCAGCAGCTTCCTGTTCGGGTCTCAAGAGACCCAGTACTTC. Amino acid sequence: CASSFLFGSQETQYF.

This clonotype was found a few times. The rearrangement joins TRBV12-3 or TRBV12-4 to TRBJ2-2, with TRBD1 as a possible D gene (6 bases). Trimming removed 1 base from V and 3 bases from J, with 18 bases in between. This CDR3 contains 18 residues. The CDR3 region has the DNA TGTGCCAGCAGTTTAGACAGGGACGGCACAATGCACACCGGGGAGCTGTTTTTT. Protein: CASSLDRDGTMHTGELFF.

This clonotype appeared a few times. This chain joins TRBV10-3 and TRBJ1-2; D gene ambiguous. CDR3 length equals 13 residues. V was trimmed by 2 bases and J by 5 bases, leaving 9 bases between them. Per germline, CDR1 ENHRY and CDR2 SYGVKD. As DNA, the CDR3 is TGTGCCATCAGTGAGGTGGCAGATTATGGCTACACCTTC. This translates into CAISEVADYGYTF.

This chain connects TRBV7-9 to TRBJ2-5; 12 bases are shared with TRBD2. The J call may be incorrect, as the DNA end agrees better with TRBJ2-7. Per germline, CDR1 SEHNR and CDR2 FQNEAQ (reference sequence). This CDR3 is 17 amino acids long. The CDR3 protein is CASSLEIGLAGTYEQYF. In nucleotides, the CDR3 is TGTGCCAGCAGCTTAGAAATCGGACTAGCGGGGACCTACGAGCAGTACTTC.

The gene calls are TRBV30 and TRBJ2-7; D ambiguous. The assigned J gene may be wrong: the sequence end matches TRBJ2-5 better. CDR1 is GTSNPN and CDR2 is SVGIG in the germline V gene (reference sequence). This CDR3 contains 14 residues. CDR3 protein: CAWSPGSLGETQYF. Here the CDR3 DNA reads TGTGCCTGGAGTCCAGGATCATTGGGCGAGACCCAGTACTTC.